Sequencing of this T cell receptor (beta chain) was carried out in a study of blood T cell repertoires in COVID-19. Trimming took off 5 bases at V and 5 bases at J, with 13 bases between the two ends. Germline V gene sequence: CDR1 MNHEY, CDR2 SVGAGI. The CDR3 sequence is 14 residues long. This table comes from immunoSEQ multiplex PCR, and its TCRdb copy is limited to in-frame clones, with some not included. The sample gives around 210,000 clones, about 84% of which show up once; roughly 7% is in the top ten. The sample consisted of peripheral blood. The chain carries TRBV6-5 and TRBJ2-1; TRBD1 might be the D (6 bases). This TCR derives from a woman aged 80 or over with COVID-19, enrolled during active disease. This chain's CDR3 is CASSRRDTDNEQFF. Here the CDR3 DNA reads TGTGCCAGCAGTCGCCGGGACACAGACAATGAGCAGTTCTTC.